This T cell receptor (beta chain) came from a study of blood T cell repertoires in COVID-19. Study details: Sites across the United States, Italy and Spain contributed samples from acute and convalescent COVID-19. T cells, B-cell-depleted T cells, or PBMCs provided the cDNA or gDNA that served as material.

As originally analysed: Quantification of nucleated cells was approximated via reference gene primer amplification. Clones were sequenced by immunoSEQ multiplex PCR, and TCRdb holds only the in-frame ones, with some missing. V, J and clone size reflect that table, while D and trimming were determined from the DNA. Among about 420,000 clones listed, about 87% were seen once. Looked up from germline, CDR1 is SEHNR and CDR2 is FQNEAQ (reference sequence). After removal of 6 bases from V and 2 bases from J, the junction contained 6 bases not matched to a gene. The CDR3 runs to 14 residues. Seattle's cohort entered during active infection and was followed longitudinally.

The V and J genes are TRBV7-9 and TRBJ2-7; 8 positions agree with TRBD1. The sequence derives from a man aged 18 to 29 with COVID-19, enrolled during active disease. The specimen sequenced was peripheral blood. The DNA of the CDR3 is TGTGCCAGCAGGCAGGGGGCGTCCCCCTACGAGCAGTACTTC. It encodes CASRQGASPYEQYF.